This T cell receptor (beta chain) was documented in a study of human CD8 memory T cell subsets. UMI-labeled 5' RACE yielded the TCR beta libraries. No DNA is given; TCRdb re-called the 5' RACE reads and lists each CDR3 protein once. The table for this sample gives around 9,700 distinct CDR3 sequences. Total CD8+ T cells were enriched by negative magnetic separation. Duplicate vials of some 150,000 sorted CD8+ T cells per subset supplied the RNA. Germline CDR1 is GTSNPN and CDR2 is SVGIG (reference sequence). The CDR3 has 12 residues. The sequence came from a human donor in good health. V gene TRBV30 combines with J gene TRBJ2-7. Sequenced input: CD8+ T cells from PBMCs. The chain's CDR3 is CAWSVTDGEQYF.